Below are 3 T cell receptor beta chains sequenced from a single sample in a study of cytomegalovirus exposure and HLA in healthy donors. PCR employed 60 Vbeta and 13 Jbeta primers. Measured with immunoSEQ multiplex PCR; TCRdb has only the in-frame clones, and not every one. The sample includes approximately 150,000 clones, roughly 72% seen only once; the top ten take 1%. The sequencing sample was made of PBMCs. The receptors were gathered from a woman aged 40 to 49 in good health and CMV-seronegative.

The V call is TRBV19, the J call TRBJ2-3; D perhaps matches TRBD1 (5 bases). This CDR3 has 13 amino acids. Per germline, CDR1 LNHDA and CDR2 SQIVND (reference sequence). V was clipped by 5 bases and J by 5 bases, with 11 bases between them. The CDR3 loop reads CASSPMQGDTQYF. CDR3 nucleotides: TGTGCCAGTAGTCCCATGCAGGGAGATACGCAGTATTTT.

The V and J genes are TRBV21-1 and TRBJ1-1; the table's D call, TRBD1, was not checked against the DNA. TRBV21-1 is reported as a pseudogene. The CDR3 spans 14 residues. The CDR3 DNA follows: TGTGCCAGCAGCAAAAACAGGGGTGACACTGAAGCTTTCTTT. This gives the protein CASSKNRGDTEAFF.

The rearrangement joins TRBV21-1 to TRBJ2-1; TRBD1, as called in the table, went unchecked against the DNA. TRBV21-1 is flagged as a pseudogene. This CDR3 is 16 amino acids long. The CDR3: CASSKPPDRDGREQFF. In nucleotides, the CDR3 is TGTGCCAGCAGCAAACCCCCGGACAGGGATGGTCGGGAGCAGTTCTTC.